This T cell receptor (beta chain) is drawn from a study of immune evolution from preneoplasia to lung adenocarcinoma. Study-level findings and limits: Normal lung had the highest top T cell clone frequencies.

Assay: immunoSEQ multiplex PCR; the TCRdb copy retains only in-frame clones and omits some. The data show several thousand clones, around 81% seen once. Worth noting for this clone: As yet, its antigen is unknown.

The CDR3 is 15 amino acids. The V end was cut by 4 bases, the J end by 0 bases, with 10 bases between. CDR1 and CDR2 from the germline V gene are LNHDA and SQIVND (reference sequence). The source of this sequence is a person between 50 and 69 years old with lung adenocarcinoma. Sequencing was done on a sample of FFPE normal lung tissue adjacent to the tumor. The rearrangement joins TRBV19 to TRBJ2-1; D gene uncertain. The CDR3, as DNA: TGTGCCAGTAGTACCCGACCGAGCTCCTACAATGAGCAGTTCTTC. This sequence encodes CASSTRPSSYNEQFF.